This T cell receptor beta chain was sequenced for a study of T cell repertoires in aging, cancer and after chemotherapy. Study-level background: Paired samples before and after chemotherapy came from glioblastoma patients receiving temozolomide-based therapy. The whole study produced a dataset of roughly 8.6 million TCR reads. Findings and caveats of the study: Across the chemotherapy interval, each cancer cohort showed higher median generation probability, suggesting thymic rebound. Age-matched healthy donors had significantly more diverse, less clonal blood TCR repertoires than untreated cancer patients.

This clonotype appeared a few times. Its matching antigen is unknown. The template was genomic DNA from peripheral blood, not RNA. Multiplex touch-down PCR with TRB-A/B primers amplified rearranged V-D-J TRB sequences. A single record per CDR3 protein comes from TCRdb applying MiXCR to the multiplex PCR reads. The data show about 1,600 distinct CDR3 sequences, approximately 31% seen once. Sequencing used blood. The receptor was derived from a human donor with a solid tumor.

The CDR3 region is CASMRTGDSKEPQHF. The CDR3 DNA reads TGTGCCAGTATGAGGACAGGGGACTCTAAGGAGCCCCAGCATTTT. V gene TRBV19 combines with J gene TRBJ1-5; TRBD1 matches at 9 bases. The germline V gene encodes CDR1 LNHDA and CDR2 SQIVND (reference sequence). V was clipped by 7 bases and J by 8 bases; unmatched bases: 12. The CDR3 spans 15 residues.